A single sample gave rise to the 3 T cell receptor beta chains below, sequenced in a study of T cell clonotyping in hematopoietic cell transplantation. This table comes from immunoSEQ multiplex PCR, and its TCRdb copy is limited to in-frame clones, with some not included. The data show over 10,000 clones, 80% to 90% seen once. The sequenced sample was peripheral blood mononuclear cells. The receptors were gathered from a human donor who either received an allogeneic hematopoietic cell transplant for a myeloid malignancy or was a related donor (not recorded which). Some clones in this sample may be carry-over from other donors' samples.

This chain joins TRBV4-1 and TRBJ2-3; 12 bases are shared with TRBD2. The CDR3 loop spans 17 amino acids. V shed 4 bases, J shed 4 bases, and the junction held 9 bases outside the gene matches. CDR1 is MGHRA and CDR2 is YSYEKL in the germline V gene. The CDR3, as DNA: TGCGCCAGCAGCCTCTCTAGCGGGGGGGCGAACGCAGATACGCAGTATTTT. Its translation: CASSLSSGGANADTQYF.

The chain uses TRBV11-2 and TRBJ2-3; D is unresolved. The CDR3 covers 12 residues. V was trimmed by 1 base and J by 4 bases, leaving 3 bases between them. Germline CDR1 and CDR2: SGHAT and FQNNGV. The chain's CDR3 is CASSLGADTQYF. The CDR3 DNA is TGTGCCAGCAGCTTAGGGGCAGATACGCAGTATTTT.

This clone appeared a single time. The rearrangement uses TRBV7-3 and TRBJ1-3, with 8 bases aligning to TRBD1. Losses at the gene ends were 2 bases for V and 4 bases for J; bases not matched to a gene: 4. This CDR3 region has 15 residues. The germline CDR1 and CDR2 sequences are SGHTA and FQGTGA. The CDR3 sequence: CASSLPGGFGNTIYF. The CDR3 DNA reads as TGTGCCAGCAGCTTACCAGGGGGCTTCGGAAACACCATATATTTT. Drawing the rest from reference TRBV7-3 and TRBJ1-3, the complete variable domain is GAGVSQTPSNKVTEKGKYVELRCDPISGHTALYWYRQSLGQGPEFLIYFQGTGAADDSGLPNDRFFAVRPEGSVSTLKIQRTERGDSAVYLCASSLPGGFGNTIYFGEGSWLTVV.